The rows below give T cell receptor beta chains drawn from one sample of a study of neurological immune-mediated disorders. One entry per CDR3 protein results from TCRdb running MiXCR on the 5' RACE reads. The sample comprises 50,000 to 80,000 distinct CDR3 sequences, 3.4% of which are singletons, and 3.7% rests with the top ten. Sample: PBMCs. The receptor source for this set is a middle-aged man with multiple sclerosis. CDR3s include the opening cysteine and the closing phenylalanine or tryptophan. The D gene is left open where the match is weak. The size field is filled for only some rows; it gives once, few, many or a size class.

-,TRBJ1-5,TRBV30,-,TGTGCCTGGAGTGTTGCGGGAGGCAATCAGCCCCAGCATTTT,CAWSVAGGNQPQHF
many,TRBJ1-1,TRBV21-1,-,TGTGCCAGCATCACAGACAGGGGGGACATGAACACTGAAGCTTTCTTT,CASITDRGDMNTEAFF
many,TRBJ1-1,TRBV5-1,-,TGCGCCAGCAGCTTGGCCAGGGAGGTCGCTGAAGCTTTCTTT,CASSLAREVAEAFF
many,TRBJ2-7,TRBV9,TRBD1,TGTGCCAGCAGCACAGGACAGGGTGGGGTCTACGAGCAGTACTTC,CASSTGQGGVYEQYF
many,TRBJ2-6,TRBV5-6,-,TGTGCCAGCAGCTTGGTCGCTGGGGCCAACGTCCTGACTTTC,CASSLVAGANVLTF
many,TRBJ2-2,TRBV7-9,-,TGTGCCAGCCTGGGCCCTACAAGTCCCGGGGAGCTGTTTTTT,CASLGPTSPGELFF
many,TRBJ2-1,TRBV6-2/TRBV6-3,TRBD1,TGTGCCAGCAGTTTAACCGGGACAGTCTCCTACAATGAGCAGTTCTTC,CASSLTGTVSYNEQFF
many,TRBJ1-1,TRBV5-6,-,TGTGCCAGCAGCTTGGCGCCCCGGGACACTGAAGCTTTCTTT,CASSLAPRDTEAFF
-,TRBJ2-5,TRBV30,TRBD2,TGTGCCTGGATGACTAGCGGGGAAGAGACCCAGTACTTC,CAWMTSGEETQYF
many,TRBJ1-6,TRBV7-9,-,TGTGCCAGCAGCAACCAGGTCTCGCAATCACCCCTCCACTTT,CASSNQVSQSPLHF